These T cell receptor beta chains were read from a single sample in a study of OX40 agonist ivuxolimab in advanced cancers. Measured with immunoSEQ multiplex PCR; TCRdb has only the in-frame clones, and not every one. Here the sample spans approximately 61,000 clones, about nine tenths being singletons. Source: CD4+ or CD8+ T cells sorted from blood, taken in a trial of the OX40 agonist ivuxolimab. All receptors derive from an adult with an advanced solid tumor such as melanoma, head and neck, liver or kidney cancer. The CDR3 runs from the conserved cysteine through the conserved F or W. D genes are given only for firm matches. Clone sizes are given selectively: once, few, many, or a class where the clone is expanded.

V gene	clone size	J gene	CDR3 length	D gene	CDR3 DNA	CDR3 protein
TRBV4-1	-	TRBJ2-5	16	-	TGCGCCAGCAGCTTCAAGATGGCAGGCCCTCAAGAGACCCAGTACTTC	CASSFKMAGPQETQYF
TRBV4-3	-	TRBJ2-4	16	TRBD2	TGCGCCAGCAGCCAAGTTAGCGGGAGAGGCAAAAACATTCAGTACTTC	CASSQVSGRGKNIQYF
TRBV23-1	-	TRBJ2-5	15	TRBD1	TGCGCCAGCAGTCAAGGGGACAGGGCTGGAGAGACCCAGTACTTC	CASSQGDRAGETQYF
TRBV13	-	TRBJ1-1	15	-	TGTGCCAGCAGCCCCGGGCCTTTCGGGAACACTGAAGCTTTCTTT	CASSPGPFGNTEAFF
TRBV5-4	-	TRBJ2-2	17	TRBD2	TGTGCCAGCAGCTCCCTCGGACTAGCGGGAGACACCGGGGAGCTGTTTTTT	CASSSLGLAGDTGELFF
TRBV28	-	TRBJ2-2	19	TRBD2	TGTGCCAGCAGTTTATACGGACTAGCGGGAGACGCGAACACCGGGGAGCTGTTTTTT	CASSLYGLAGDANTGELFF
TRBV4-1	-	TRBJ2-1	16	-	TGCGCCAGCAGCCAGGTCAGGGAAAGCTCCTACAATGAGCAGTTCTTC	CASSQVRESSYNEQFF
TRBV10-3	-	TRBJ2-5	16	-	TGTGCCATCGTGGAAGGGGCGGGACCACCGTGGGAGACCCAGTACTTC	CAIVEGAGPPWETQYF
TRBV12-1	-	TRBJ1-1	16	-	TGTGCCAGCAGCTTTGGCGGCTGCAAGAGACTTACTGAAGCTTTCTTT	CASSFGGCKRLTEAFF
TRBV7-8	-	TRBJ2-5	14	-	TGTGCCAGCAGCCCGTCGACTAGTTTCGAGACCCAGTACTTC	CASSPSTSFETQYF
TRBV7-2	-	TRBJ2-7	12	-	TGTGCCAGCAGCTTAGGCTTTGCTGAGCAGTACTTC	CASSLGFAEQYF
TRBV4-1	-	TRBJ1-2	15	TRBD1	TGCGCCAGCAGCCAAGTGACAGGGACGAACTATGGCTACACCTTC	CASSQVTGTNYGYTF
TRBV27	-	TRBJ2-1	17	TRBD2	TGTGCCAGCGAAGGGACTAGCGGGAGGGGGACTTACAATGAGCAGTTCTTC	CASEGTSGRGTYNEQFF
TRBV5-4	-	TRBJ2-1	15	TRBD2	TGTGCCAGCAGCTTGAGTACGGGAGGGAACAATGAGCAGTTCTTC	CASSLSTGGNNEQFF
TRBV4-3	-	TRBJ2-1	19	TRBD1	TGCGCCAGCAGCCAAGATTCCGGACAGGGGCTTTTGTCGAGCAATGAGCAGTTCTTC	CASSQDSGQGLLSSNEQFF
TRBV5-8	once	TRBJ2-7	13	-	TGTGCCAGCAGCCCAGGGGGGGTCCACGAGCAGTACTTC	CASSPGGVHEQYF
TRBV19	-	TRBJ2-1	16	-	TGTGCCAGTAGTATGGAGGGGCGGACACTCTACAATGAGCAGTTCTTC	CASSMEGRTLYNEQFF
TRBV27	-	TRBJ2-7	15	-	TGTGCCAGCAGTTTAGGGCAGGGGGGCATCTACGAGCAGTACTTC	CASSLGQGGIYEQYF
TRBV19	-	TRBJ2-5	13	-	TGTGCCAGTGCCCCGGACGGGGAAGAGACCCAGTACTTC	CASAPDGEETQYF
TRBV27	-	TRBJ2-1	14	TRBD2	TGTGCCAGTAGTAGCGGGAGGGCCTTCAATGAGCAGTTCTTC	CASSSGRAFNEQFF
TRBV7-9	-	TRBJ1-2	15	TRBD1	TGTGCCAGCAGCTTAGAGGGACAGGGGGCCGATGGCTACACCTTC	CASSLEGQGADGYTF
TRBV11-2	-	TRBJ2-1	15	TRBD1	TGTGCCAGCAGCCTGCTCGGACAGGGGGTGAATGAGCAGTTCTTC	CASSLLGQGVNEQFF
TRBV29-1	-	TRBJ1-2	14	-	TGCAGCGTTGACGGTGGGGGCCCTAACTATGGCTACACCTTC	CSVDGGGPNYGYTF
TRBV5-1	-	TRBJ2-5	13	-	TGCGCCAGCAGCTTGGCCCGAAAAGAGACCCAGTACTTC	CASSLARKETQYF
TRBV7-6	-	TRBJ2-7	13	-	TGTGCCAGCAGCGCAGGCGGCGGTTACGAGCAGTACTTC	CASSAGGGYEQYF
TRBV6-5	few	TRBJ2-3	14	TRBD1	TGTGCCAGCAGTACTGGACAGGGGTCAGATACGCAGTATTTT	CASSTGQGSDTQYF
TRBV7-9	-	TRBJ2-1	15	TRBD1	TGTGCCAGCAGCTTACATGAGACAGGGAGAAATGAGCAGTTCTTC	CASSLHETGRNEQFF
TRBV27	-	TRBJ2-7	16	-	TGTGCCAGCAGTCCCTCGCATGGCGTTAGCTCCTACGAGCAGTACTTC	CASSPSHGVSSYEQYF
TRBV4-1	few	TRBJ1-2	16	TRBD1	TGCGCCAGCAGCCAAGAGGGAGACAGGGGGCTTGGCGGCTACACCTTC	CASSQEGDRGLGGYTF
TRBV6-5	-	TRBJ2-1	13	TRBD1	TGTGCCAGCAGTCCTGACAGGGCGAGTGAGCAGTTCTTC	CASSPDRASEQFF
TRBV6-1	-	TRBJ2-7	13	TRBD1	TGTGCCAGCAGTACCACAGGGGCCTACGAGCAGTACTTC	CASSTTGAYEQYF
TRBV6-6	-	TRBJ2-7	15	-	TGTGCCAGCAGTTACAGGGACTTTCTAAACTACGAGCAGTACTTC	CASSYRDFLNYEQYF